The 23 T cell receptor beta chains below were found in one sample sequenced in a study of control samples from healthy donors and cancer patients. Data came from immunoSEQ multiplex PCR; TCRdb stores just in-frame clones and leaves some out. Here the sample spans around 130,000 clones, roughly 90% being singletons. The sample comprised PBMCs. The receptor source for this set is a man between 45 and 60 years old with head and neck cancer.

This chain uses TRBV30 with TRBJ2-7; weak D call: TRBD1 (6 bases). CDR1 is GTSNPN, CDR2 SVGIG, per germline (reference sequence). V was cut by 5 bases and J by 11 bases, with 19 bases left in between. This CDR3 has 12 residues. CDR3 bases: TGTGCCTGGTCCGGACAGCTAGAAGAGAAGTACTTC. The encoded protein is CAWSGQLEEKYF.

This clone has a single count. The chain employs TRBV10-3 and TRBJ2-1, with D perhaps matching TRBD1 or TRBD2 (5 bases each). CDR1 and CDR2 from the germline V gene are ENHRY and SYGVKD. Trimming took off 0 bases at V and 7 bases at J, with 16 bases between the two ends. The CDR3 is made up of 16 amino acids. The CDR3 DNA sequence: TGTGCCATCAGTGAGTCTTTCCGGGACCTTTTTAATGAGCAGTTCTTC. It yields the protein CAISESFRDLFNEQFF.

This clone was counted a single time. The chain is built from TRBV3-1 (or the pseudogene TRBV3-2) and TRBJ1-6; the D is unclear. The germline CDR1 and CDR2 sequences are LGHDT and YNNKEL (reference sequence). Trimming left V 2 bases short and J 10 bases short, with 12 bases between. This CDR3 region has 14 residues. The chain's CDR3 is CASSQTFTESPLHF. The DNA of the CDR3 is TGTGCCAGCAGCCAAACATTCACCGAGTCACCCCTCCACTTT.

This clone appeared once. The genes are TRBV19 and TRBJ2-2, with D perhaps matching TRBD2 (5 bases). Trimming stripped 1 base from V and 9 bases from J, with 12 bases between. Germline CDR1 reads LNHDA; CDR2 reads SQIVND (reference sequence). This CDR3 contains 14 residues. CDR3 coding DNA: TGTGCCAGTAGTATAGGCCGGACTCCTCGGGAGCTGTTTTTT. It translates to CASSIGRTPRELFF.

CDR3 amino acids: CASSFWGPGGQFF. In DNA, the CDR3 is TGTGCCAGCAGTTTCTGGGGACCGGGGGGGCAGTTCTTC. The genes are TRBV28 and TRBJ2-1; 7 bases map to TRBD2. J was trimmed by 12 bases and V by 3 bases; bases with no gene match: 8. This CDR3 contains 13 residues. From germline, CDR1 is MDHEN and CDR2 SYDVKM. The full variable domain, rest sourced from reference TRBV28 and TRBJ2-1, is DVKVTQSSRYLVKRTGEKVFLECVQDMDHENMFWYRQDPGLGLRLIYFSYDVKMKEKGDIPEGYSVSREKKERFSLILESASTNQTSMYLCASSFWGPGGQFFGPGTRLTVL.

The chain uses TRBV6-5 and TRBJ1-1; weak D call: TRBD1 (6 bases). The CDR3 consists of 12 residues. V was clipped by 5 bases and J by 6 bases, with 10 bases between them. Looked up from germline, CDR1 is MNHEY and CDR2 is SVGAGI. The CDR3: CASSRGAAEAFF. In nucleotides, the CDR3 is TGTGCCAGCAGTCGGGGGGCGGCTGAAGCTTTCTTT.

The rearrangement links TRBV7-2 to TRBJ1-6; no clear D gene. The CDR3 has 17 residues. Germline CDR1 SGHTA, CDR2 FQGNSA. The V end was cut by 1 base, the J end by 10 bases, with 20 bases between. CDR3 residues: CASSLESSTPWRSPLHF. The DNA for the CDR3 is TGTGCCAGCAGCTTAGAGTCCTCGACCCCTTGGCGATCACCCCTCCACTTT. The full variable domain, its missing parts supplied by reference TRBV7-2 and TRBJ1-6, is GAGVSQSPSNKVTEKGKDVELRCDPISGHTALYWYRQSLGQGLEFLIYFQGNSAPDKSGLPSDRFSAERTGGSVSTLTIQRTQQEDSAVYLCASSLESSTPWRSPLHFGNGTRLTVT.

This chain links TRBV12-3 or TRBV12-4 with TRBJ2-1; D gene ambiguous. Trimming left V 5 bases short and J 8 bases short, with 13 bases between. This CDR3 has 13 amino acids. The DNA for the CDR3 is TGTGCCAGCAGTCTGGCCCCGATCCATGAGCAGTTCTTC. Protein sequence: CASSLAPIHEQFF.

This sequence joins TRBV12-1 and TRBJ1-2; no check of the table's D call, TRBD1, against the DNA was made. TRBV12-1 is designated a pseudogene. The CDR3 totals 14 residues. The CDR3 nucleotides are TGTGCCAGCAGCCTTGACAGGGGTGGGGATGGCTACACCTTC. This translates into CASSLDRGGDGYTF.

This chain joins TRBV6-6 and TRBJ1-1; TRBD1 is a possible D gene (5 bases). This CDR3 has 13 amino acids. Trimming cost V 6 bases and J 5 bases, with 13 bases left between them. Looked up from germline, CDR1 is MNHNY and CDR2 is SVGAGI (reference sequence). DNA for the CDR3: TGTGCCAGCAGCCCAGGATGGGGGACTGAAGCTTTCTTT. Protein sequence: CASSPGWGTEAFF.

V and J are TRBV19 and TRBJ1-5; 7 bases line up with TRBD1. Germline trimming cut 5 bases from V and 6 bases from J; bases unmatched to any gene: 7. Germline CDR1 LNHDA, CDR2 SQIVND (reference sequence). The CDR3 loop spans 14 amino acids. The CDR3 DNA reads TGTGCCAGTAGTGCGACAGGGAACAGTCAGCCCCAGCATTTT. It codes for CASSATGNSQPQHF.

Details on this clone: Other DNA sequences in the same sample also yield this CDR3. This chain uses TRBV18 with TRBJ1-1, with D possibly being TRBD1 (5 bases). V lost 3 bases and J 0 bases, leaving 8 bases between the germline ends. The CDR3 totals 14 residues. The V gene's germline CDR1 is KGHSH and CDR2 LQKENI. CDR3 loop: CASSPTDLNTEAFF. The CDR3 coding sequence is TGTGCCAGCTCACCGACAGACCTGAACACTGAAGCTTTCTTT.

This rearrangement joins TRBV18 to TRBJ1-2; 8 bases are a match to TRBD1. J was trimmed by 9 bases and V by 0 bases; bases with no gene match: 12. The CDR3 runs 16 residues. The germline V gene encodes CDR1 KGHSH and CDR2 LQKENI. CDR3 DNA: TGTGCCAGCTCACCACCGTTCGACAGGGGAGTTGTCAGCTACACCTTC. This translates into CASSPPFDRGVVSYTF.

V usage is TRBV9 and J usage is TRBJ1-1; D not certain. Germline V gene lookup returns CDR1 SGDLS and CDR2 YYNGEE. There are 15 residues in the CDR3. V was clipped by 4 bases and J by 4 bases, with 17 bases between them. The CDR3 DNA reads TGTGCCAGCAGCCCTTCAGAGACGATGGGCACTGAAGCTTTCTTT. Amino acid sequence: CASSPSETMGTEAFF.

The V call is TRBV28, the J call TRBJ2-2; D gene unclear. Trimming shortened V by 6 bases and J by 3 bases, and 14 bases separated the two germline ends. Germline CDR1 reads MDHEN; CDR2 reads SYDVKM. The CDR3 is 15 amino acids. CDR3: CASSRRGPYTGELFF. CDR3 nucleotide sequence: TGTGCCAGCAGCCGGCGAGGTCCTTACACCGGGGAGCTGTTTTTT.

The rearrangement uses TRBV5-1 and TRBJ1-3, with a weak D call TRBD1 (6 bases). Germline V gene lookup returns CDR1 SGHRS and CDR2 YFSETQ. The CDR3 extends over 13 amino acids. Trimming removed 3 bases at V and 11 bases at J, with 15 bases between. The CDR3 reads CASSYEDSQPIYF. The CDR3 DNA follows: TGCGCCAGCAGCTACGAGGACAGTCAGCCCATATATTTT.

CDR3 nucleotides: TGTGCCAGCAGCCAAGATGAGACAGGGGTGGTTATGAACACTGAAGCTTTCTTT. Translating gives CASSQDETGVVMNTEAFF. This rearrangement joins TRBV3-1 (or the pseudogene TRBV3-2) to TRBJ1-1; 8 bases agree with TRBD1. The CDR3 runs 18 residues. The junction had 9 bases not matched to a gene; V was cut back by 0 bases and J by 0 bases. The germline gives CDR1 LGHDT, CDR2 YNNKEL (reference sequence).

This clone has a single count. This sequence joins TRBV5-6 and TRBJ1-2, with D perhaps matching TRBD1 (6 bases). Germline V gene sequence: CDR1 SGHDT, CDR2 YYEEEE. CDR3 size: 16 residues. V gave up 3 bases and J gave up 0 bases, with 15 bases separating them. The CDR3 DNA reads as TGTGCCAGCAGCTCCCCTTTGACAGGTTCTAACTATGGCTACACCTTC. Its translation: CASSSPLTGSNYGYTF.

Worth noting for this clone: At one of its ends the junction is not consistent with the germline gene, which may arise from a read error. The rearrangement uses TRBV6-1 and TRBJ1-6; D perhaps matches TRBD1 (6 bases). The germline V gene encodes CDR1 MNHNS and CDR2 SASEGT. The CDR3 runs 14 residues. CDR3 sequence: CASIEQGDNSPLHF. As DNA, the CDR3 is TGTGCCAGCATTGAACAGGGAGACAATTCACCCCTCCACTTT.

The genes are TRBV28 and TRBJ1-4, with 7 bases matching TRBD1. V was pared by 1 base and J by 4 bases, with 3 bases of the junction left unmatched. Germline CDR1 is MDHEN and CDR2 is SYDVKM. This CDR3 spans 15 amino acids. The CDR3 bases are TGTGCCAGCAGTTTATTTGGGACAGTTAATGAAAAACTGTTTTTT. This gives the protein CASSLFGTVNEKLFF.

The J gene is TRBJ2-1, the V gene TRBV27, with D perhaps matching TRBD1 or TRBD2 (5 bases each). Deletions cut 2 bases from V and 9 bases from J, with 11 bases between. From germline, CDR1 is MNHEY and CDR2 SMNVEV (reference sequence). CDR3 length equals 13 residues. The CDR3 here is CASSLQGDGEQFF. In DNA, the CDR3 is TGTGCCAGCAGTTTACAGGGAGACGGTGAGCAGTTCTTC.

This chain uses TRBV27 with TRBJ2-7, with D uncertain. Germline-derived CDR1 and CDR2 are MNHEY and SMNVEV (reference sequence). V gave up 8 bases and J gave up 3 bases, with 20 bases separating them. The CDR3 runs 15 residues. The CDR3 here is CASGLSVPDGYEQYF. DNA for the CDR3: TGTGCCAGCGGCCTTTCCGTTCCGGACGGCTACGAGCAGTACTTC.

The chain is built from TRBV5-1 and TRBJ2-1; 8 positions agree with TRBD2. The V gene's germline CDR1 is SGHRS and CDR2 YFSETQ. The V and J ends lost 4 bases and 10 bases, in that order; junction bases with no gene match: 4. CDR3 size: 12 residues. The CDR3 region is CASSLSSGEQFF. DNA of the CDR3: TGCGCCAGCAGCCTTTCTAGCGGGGAGCAGTTCTTC.